The 5 T cell receptor beta chains given below trace back to one sample, sequenced in a study of shared clonotypes between healthy human individuals. Repertoires were generated with immunoSEQ multiplex PCR, while TCRdb's copy carries only in-frame clones and drops some. The data hold 90,000 to 150,000 clones, with 68% observed a single time. Material: memory CD8+ T cells sorted from blood. Subset described: CD45RO+ cells pooled with CCR7-negative TemRA cells. The source is a woman in her twenties or thirties in good health.

This chain connects TRBV18 to TRBJ2-3; 8 nucleotides align to TRBD2. The CDR3 loop spans 19 amino acids. V lost 4 bases and J lost 0; bases outside the gene matches: 15. In germline, CDR1 is KGHSH, CDR2 LQKENI. CDR3 DNA sequence: TGTGCCAGCTCACTTCGCGGGCTAGCGGGTGTCACTAGCACAGATACGCAGTATTTT. Its translation is CASSLRGLAGVTSTDTQYF.

This clone has ten or more counts. V usage is TRBV18 and J usage is TRBJ2-7, with 7 bases identical to TRBD1. The V gene's germline CDR1 is KGHSH and CDR2 LQKENI. The CDR3 totals 16 residues. The junction had 5 bases not matched to a gene; V was cut back by 0 bases and J by 0 bases. The CDR3 region is CASSPPGQRRSYEQYF. As DNA, the CDR3 is TGTGCCAGCTCACCACCGGGACAGAGACGCTCCTACGAGCAGTACTTC.

The chain has TRBV10-3 and TRBJ1-2; 10 nucleotides align to TRBD1. Germline V lookup: CDR1 ENHRY, CDR2 SYGVKD. V lost 9 bases to trimming and J lost 8 bases; unmatched junction nucleotides: 6. The CDR3 has 12 amino acids. Written as DNA, the CDR3 is TGTGCCATGCGACAGGGGGCATCGGGCTACACCTTC. Its translation is CAMRQGASGYTF.

This clone was recorded a few times. The V gene is TRBV29-1, the J gene TRBJ2-3; TRBD2 matches at 13 bases. With 2 bases clipped from V and 3 bases from J, the junction kept 14 bases outside the gene matches. CDR3 length equals 19 residues. Per germline, CDR1 SQVTM and CDR2 ANQGSEA. The CDR3 DNA is TGCAGCGTTGAATCGTCGGATGGACTAGCGGGAGTAGTTACAGATACGCAGTATTTT. Encoded protein: CSVESSDGLAGVVTDTQYF.

The chain carries TRBV28 and TRBJ1-1, with a possible D match to TRBD1 (6 bases). V was clipped by 6 bases and J by 3 bases, with 17 bases between them. The germline V gene encodes CDR1 MDHEN and CDR2 SYDVKM. The CDR3 has 15 residues. CDR3 in amino acids: CASSRRTGGDTEAFF. The CDR3 region has the DNA TGTGCCAGCAGCCGGCGAACCGGGGGCGACACTGAAGCTTTCTTT.